This T cell receptor beta chain was observed in a study of shared clonotypes between healthy human individuals. Turning to the study itself: Aged between 18 and 49, the donors were a couple of women and a few men. For every donor, three CD4 naive, three CD4 memory, two CD8 naive and one CD8 memory plates were used. General study results and limits: Estimated clonotype richness was generally higher in naive than memory subsets.

Repertoires were generated with immunoSEQ multiplex PCR, while TCRdb's copy carries only in-frame clones and drops some. The sample carries 650,000 to 700,000 clones, roughly 88% recorded once. In the case of this clone: As yet, its antigen is unknown.

The sequence derives from a man between 18 and 29 years old in good health. Some clones in this sample may be carry-over from other donors' samples. The sequenced material came from memory CD8+ T cells from PBMCs. The sample's subset: CD45RO+ cells pooled with CCR7-negative TemRA cells.

CDR3 nucleotide sequence: TGTGCGGGGGGCGGGAGAGGAGATACGCAGTATTTT. It codes for CAGGGRGDTQYF. The V and J genes are TRBV6-1 and TRBJ2-3; maybe TRBD2 (7 bases). The CDR3 is 12 amino acids. Germline lookup yields CDR1 MNHNS and CDR2 SASEGT.